The T cell receptor beta chain described here comes from a study of blood T cell repertoires in COVID-19. TCRdb keeps only in-frame clones here, not all; method: immunoSEQ multiplex PCR. The repertoire holds about 64,000 clones, with about nine tenths as singletons. The CDR3 is 18 residues long. This clone has a single count. This receptor was taken from a human donor in a cohort sampled during active COVID-19. The rearrangement joins TRBV21-1 to TRBJ2-2; the D segment call TRBD2 is taken from the table without a DNA check. TRBV21-1 is recorded as a pseudogene. The material sequenced was peripheral blood. CDR3 amino acids: CASSKVVGRRPNTGELFF. In DNA, the CDR3 is TGTGCCAGCAGCAAAGTTGTCGGGAGGAGGCCCAACACCGGGGAGCTGTTTTTT.